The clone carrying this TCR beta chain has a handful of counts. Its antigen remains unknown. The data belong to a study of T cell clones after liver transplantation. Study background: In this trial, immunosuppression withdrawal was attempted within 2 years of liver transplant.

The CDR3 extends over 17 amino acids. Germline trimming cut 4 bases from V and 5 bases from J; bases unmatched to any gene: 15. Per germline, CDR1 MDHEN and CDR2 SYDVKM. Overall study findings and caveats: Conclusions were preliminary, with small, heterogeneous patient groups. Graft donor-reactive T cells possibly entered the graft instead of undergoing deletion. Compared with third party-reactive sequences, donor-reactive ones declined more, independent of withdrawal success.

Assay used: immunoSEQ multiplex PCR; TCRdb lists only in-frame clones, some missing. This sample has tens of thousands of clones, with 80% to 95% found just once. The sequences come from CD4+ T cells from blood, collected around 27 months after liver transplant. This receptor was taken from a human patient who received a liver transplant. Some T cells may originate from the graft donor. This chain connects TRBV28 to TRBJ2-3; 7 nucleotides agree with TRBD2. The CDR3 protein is CASSYAPGAGAEDTQYF. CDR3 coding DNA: TGTGCCAGCAGTTACGCCCCCGGGGCGGGAGCAGAAGATACGCAGTATTTT. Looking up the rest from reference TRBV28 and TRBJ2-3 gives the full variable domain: DVKVTQSSRYLVKRTGEKVFLECVQDMDHENMFWYRQDPGLGLRLIYFSYDVKMKEKGDIPEGYSVSREKKERFSLILESASTNQTSMYLCASSYAPGAGAEDTQYFGPGTRLTVL.